This T cell receptor beta chain emerged from a study of cytomegalovirus exposure and HLA in healthy donors. In the study overall: The 110 or so validation repertoires used a platform that matched the one used for the approximately 610 first-cohort repertoires, as a later analysis reported.

Assay: immunoSEQ multiplex PCR; the TCRdb copy retains only in-frame clones and omits some. This table holds around 70,000 clones, roughly 95% found once. Germline V gene lookup returns CDR1 SGHVS and CDR2 FNYEAQ. This CDR3 region has 14 residues. The V and J ends lost 3 bases and 3 bases respectively, with 9 bases between them. This clone came up once. Its antigen is unidentified. Study-wide points: Researchers catalogued under 200 TCR beta chains as cytomegalovirus-associated.

The receptor was isolated from a young man in good health and CMV-seronegative. Sequencing input: PBMCs. The chain combines TRBV7-6 with TRBJ2-1; D possibly corresponds to TRBD1 (5 bases). CDR3 DNA sequence: TGTGCCAGCAGCTTTGAAAGGGGCTACAATGAGCAGTTCTTC. It codes for CASSFERGYNEQFF.